This paragraph covers one T cell receptor beta chain sequence. Its specificity is not known. The entry originates in a study of cytomegalovirus exposure and HLA in healthy donors. About the study: Researchers previously reported finding about 110 million unique TCR beta sequences from roughly 200 million T cells. Study results and limitations: Presence/absence analyses took donor sequencing depth as roughly uniform. It emerged from a later analysis that several of the most significant clusters appeared to be linked to common viral pathogens. In a later analysis, compared with equally common non-associated chains, HLA-associated beta chains were more expanded.

PCR used 60 Vbeta primers and 13 Jbeta primers. The method was immunoSEQ multiplex PCR; TCRdb's version includes in-frame clones alone and lacks a portion of them. Counted here are 100,000 to 150,000 clones, more than 70% occurring once; the ten biggest clones make up less than 4.5%. Germline V lookup: CDR1 MNHEY, CDR2 SVGAGI. With 6 bases removed from V and 2 bases from J, the gap between germline ends came to 16 bases. The CDR3 extends over 15 amino acids. V gene TRBV6-5 combines with J gene TRBJ1-2; no definite D call. The sequenced sample consisted of PBMCs. This TCR was sampled from a man aged 50 or older in good health and CMV-seropositive. The CDR3 reads CASSKYSLGNYGYTF. The DNA for the CDR3 is TGTGCCAGCAGCAAATACTCCCTAGGAAACTATGGCTACACCTTC.